The present T cell receptor beta chain was sequenced within a study of technical replicates of blood from a few donors. Clones were read by immunoSEQ multiplex PCR, and TCRdb kept only the in-frame ones, dropping some. This sample has under 65,000 clones; about 93% occur once, and the top ten carry about 3.9%. This CDR3 spans 11 amino acids. Trimming stripped 6 bases from V and 5 bases from J, with 8 bases between. Germline CDR1 is SGHRS and CDR2 is YFSETQ. The chain combines TRBV5-1 with TRBJ2-5; maybe TRBD2 (5 bases). This sequence was found in a human donor in good health. Some clones in this sample may be carry-over from other donors' samples. The source material was PBMCs. This CDR3 reads CASTGMETQYF. Written as DNA, the CDR3 is TGCGCCAGCACCGGGATGGAGACCCAGTACTTC.